The T cell receptor beta chain described here comes from a study of T cells in Graves' hyperthyroidism and ophthalmopathy. Background on the study: Peripheral blood sampling occurred at initial diagnosis, before any treatment.

This CDR3 comprises 14 residues. Germline-derived CDR1 and CDR2 are LGHDT and YNNKEL (reference sequence). Points on this clonotype: This could be a read error, since a much larger clone is one nucleotide away.

Patients were excluded because of uncontrolled infection, other autoimmune disease, pregnancy or lactation. Extraction of PBMCs used 7.5 to 10 ml of fresh peripheral blood. Amplified TCR beta CDR3 regions came from RNA transcripts. The HTBI primer set served for first-round RT-PCR of the TCR CDR3. Via MiXCR, TCRdb re-called the multiplex PCR reads, giving one row per CDR3 protein. Counted here are approximately 150,000 distinct CDR3 sequences, over 8% occurring once; the ten biggest clones make up approximately 20%. Sequencing used blood. V usage is TRBV3-1 and J usage is TRBJ1-2; the D gene is possibly TRBD1 (6 bases). The clonotype comes from a woman aged 18 to 35 with Graves' hyperthyroidism that later progressed to Graves' ophthalmopathy. The CDR3 protein is CASSQVGQSYGYAF. CDR3 in DNA: TGTGCCAGCAGCCAGGTTGGACAGAGCTATGGCTACGCCTTC.